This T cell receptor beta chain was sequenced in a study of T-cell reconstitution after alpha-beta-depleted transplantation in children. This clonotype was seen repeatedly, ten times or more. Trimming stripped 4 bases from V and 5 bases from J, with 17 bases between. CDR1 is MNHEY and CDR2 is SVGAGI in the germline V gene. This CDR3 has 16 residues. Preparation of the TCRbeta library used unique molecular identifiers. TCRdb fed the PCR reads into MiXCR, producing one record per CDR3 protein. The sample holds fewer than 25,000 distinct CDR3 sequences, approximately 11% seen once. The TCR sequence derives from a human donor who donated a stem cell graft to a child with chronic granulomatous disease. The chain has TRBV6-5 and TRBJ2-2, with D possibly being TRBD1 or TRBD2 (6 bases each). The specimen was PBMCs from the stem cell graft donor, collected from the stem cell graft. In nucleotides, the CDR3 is TGTGCCAGCAGTTCCAAAACAACAGGGACTACCGGGGAGCTGTTTTTT. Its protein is CASSSKTTGTTGELFF.